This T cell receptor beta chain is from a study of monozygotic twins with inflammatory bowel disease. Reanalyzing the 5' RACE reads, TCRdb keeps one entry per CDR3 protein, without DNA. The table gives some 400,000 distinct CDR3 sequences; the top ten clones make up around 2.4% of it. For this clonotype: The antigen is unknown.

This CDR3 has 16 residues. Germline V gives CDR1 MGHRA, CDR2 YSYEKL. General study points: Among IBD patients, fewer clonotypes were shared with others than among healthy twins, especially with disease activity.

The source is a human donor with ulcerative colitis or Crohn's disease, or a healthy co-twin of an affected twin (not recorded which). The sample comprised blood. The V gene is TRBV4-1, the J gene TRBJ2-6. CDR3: CASSGLIDSGANVLTF.